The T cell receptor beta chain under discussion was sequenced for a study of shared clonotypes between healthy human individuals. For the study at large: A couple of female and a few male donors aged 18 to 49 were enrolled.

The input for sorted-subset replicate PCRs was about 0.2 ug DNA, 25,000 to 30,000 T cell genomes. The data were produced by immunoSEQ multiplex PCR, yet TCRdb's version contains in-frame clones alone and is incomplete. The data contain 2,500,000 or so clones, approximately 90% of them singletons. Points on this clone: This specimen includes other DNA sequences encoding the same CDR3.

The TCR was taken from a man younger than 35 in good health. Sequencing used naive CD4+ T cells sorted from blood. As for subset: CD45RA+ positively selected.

The CDR3 reads CASSLGGDNSPLHF. CDR3 sequence (DNA): TGCGCCAGCAGCTTGGGGGGCGATAATTCACCCCTCCACTTT. This chain links TRBV5-1 with TRBJ1-6; D possibly corresponds to TRBD1 (5 bases). The CDR3 loop spans 14 amino acids. Germline CDR1 SGHRS, CDR2 YFSETQ. V lost 0 bases and J 5 bases, leaving 6 bases between the germline ends.